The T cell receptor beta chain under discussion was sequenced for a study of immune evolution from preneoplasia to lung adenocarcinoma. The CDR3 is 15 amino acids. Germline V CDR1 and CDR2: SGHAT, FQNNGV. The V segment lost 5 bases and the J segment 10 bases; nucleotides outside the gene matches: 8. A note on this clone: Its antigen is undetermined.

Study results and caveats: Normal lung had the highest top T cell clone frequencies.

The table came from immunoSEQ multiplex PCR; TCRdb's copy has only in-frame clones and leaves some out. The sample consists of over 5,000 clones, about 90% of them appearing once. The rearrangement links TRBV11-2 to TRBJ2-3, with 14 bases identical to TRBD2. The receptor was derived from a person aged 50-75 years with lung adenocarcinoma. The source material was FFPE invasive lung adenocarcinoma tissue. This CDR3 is CASSVGTSGRYPQYF. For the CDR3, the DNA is TGTGCCAGCAGCGTCGGGACTAGCGGGAGATATCCGCAGTATTTT.